This T cell receptor (beta chain) is drawn from a study of cytomegalovirus exposure and HLA in healthy donors. A remark on this clone: Its antigen is not known.

Study results and caveats: Cytomegalovirus status, reportedly, was diagnosed with high specificity and sensitivity by the classifier. Roughly uniform sequencing depth across donors was assumed, possibly incorrectly.

Trimming removed 4 bases from V and 0 bases from J; junction bases left unmatched: 3. This CDR3 region has 16 residues. Germline V CDR1 and CDR2: SGHNT, YYREEE (reference sequence). This PCR relied on a set of 60 Vbeta primers and 13 Jbeta primers. Clones were read by immunoSEQ multiplex PCR, and TCRdb kept only the in-frame ones, dropping some. The data show under 200,000 clones, 65% to 85% seen once. This receptor was obtained from a woman aged 50 to 60 in good health and CMV-seropositive. Sequencing was carried out using PBMCs. The chain combines TRBV5-4 with TRBJ2-6; 8 bases fit TRBD1. Here the CDR3 reads CASSQDRVSGANVLTF. CDR3 coding DNA: TGTGCCAGCAGCCAGGACAGGGTCTCTGGGGCCAACGTCCTGACTTTC.